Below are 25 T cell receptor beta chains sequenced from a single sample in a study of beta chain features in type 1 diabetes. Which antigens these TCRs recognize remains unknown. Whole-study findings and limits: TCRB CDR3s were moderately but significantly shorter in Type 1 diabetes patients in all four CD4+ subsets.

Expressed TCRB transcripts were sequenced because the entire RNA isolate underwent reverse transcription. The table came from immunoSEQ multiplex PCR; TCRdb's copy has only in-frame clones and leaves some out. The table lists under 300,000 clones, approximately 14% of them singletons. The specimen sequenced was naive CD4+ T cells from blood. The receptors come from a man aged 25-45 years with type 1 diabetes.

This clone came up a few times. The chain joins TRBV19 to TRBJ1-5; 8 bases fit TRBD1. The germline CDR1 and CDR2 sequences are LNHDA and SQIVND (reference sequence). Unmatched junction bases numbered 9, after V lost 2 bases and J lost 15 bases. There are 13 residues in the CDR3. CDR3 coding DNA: TGTGCCAGTAGTATAACCCGGACAGGGATCGTGCATTTT. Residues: CASSITRTGIVHF.

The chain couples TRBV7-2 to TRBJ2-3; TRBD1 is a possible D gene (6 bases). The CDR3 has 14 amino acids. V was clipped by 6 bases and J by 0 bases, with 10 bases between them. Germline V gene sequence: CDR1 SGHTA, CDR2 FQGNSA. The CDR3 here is CASSRTGSTDTQYF. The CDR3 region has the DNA TGTGCCAGCAGTCGTACAGGGAGCACAGATACGCAGTATTTT.

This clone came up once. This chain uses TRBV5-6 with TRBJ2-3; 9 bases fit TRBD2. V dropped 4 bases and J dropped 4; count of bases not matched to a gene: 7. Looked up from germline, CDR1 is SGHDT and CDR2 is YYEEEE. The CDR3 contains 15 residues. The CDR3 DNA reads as TGTGCCAGCAGCAGGGGACTAGCTGAGGCAGATACGCAGTATTTT. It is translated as CASSRGLAEADTQYF.

The CDR3 sequence: CASSSQGSTEAFF. CDR3 sequence (DNA): TGTGCCAGCAGCTCTCAGGGAAGCACTGAAGCTTTCTTT. This rearrangement joins TRBV7-6 to TRBJ1-1; perhaps TRBD1 as D (5 bases). Trimming left V 4 bases short and J 4 bases short, with 10 bases between. CDR1 is SGHVS and CDR2 is FNYEAQ in the germline V gene. The length of the CDR3 is 13 residues.

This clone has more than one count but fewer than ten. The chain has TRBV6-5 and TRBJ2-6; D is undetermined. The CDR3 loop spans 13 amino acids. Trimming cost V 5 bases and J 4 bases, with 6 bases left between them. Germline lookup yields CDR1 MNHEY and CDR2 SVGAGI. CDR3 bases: TGTGCCAGCAGTACCGCGGGGGCCAACGTCCTGACTTTC. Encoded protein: CASSTAGANVLTF.

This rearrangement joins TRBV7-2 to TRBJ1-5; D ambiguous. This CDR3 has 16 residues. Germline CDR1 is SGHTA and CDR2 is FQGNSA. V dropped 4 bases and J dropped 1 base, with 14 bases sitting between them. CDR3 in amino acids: CASSSGGGLSNQPQHF. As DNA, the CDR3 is TGTGCCAGCAGCTCGGGAGGAGGTTTAAGCAATCAGCCCCAGCATTTT.

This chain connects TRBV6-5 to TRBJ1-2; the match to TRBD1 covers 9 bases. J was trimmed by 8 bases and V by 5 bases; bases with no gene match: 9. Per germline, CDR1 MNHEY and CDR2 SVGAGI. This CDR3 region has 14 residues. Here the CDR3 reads CASSRTGDYGGYTF. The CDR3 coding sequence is TGTGCCAGCAGTCGGACAGGGGATTATGGGGGCTACACCTTC.

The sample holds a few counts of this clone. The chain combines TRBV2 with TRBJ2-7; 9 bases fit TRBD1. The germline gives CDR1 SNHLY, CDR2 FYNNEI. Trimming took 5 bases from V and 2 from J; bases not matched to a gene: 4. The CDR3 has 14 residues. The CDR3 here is CASSKTGGAYEQYF. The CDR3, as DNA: TGTGCCAGCAGTAAGACAGGGGGGGCCTACGAGCAGTACTTC.

The CDR3 is CASSFGTGNQPQHF. In DNA, the CDR3 is TGTGCCAGCAGCTTTGGGACAGGCAATCAGCCCCAGCATTTT. The genes are TRBV7-9 and TRBJ1-5, with 7 bases identical to TRBD1. The V and J ends lost 3 bases and 2 bases, in that order; junction bases with no gene match: 1. The CDR3 loop spans 14 amino acids. CDR1 is SEHNR, CDR2 FQNEAQ, per germline (reference sequence). The full variable domain, rest sourced from reference TRBV7-9 and TRBJ1-5, is DTGVSQNPRHKITKRGQNVTFRCDPISEHNRLYWYRQTLGQGPEFLTYFQNEAQLEKSRLLSDRFSAERPKGSFSTLEIQRTEQGDSAMYLCASSFGTGNQPQHFGDGTRLSIL.

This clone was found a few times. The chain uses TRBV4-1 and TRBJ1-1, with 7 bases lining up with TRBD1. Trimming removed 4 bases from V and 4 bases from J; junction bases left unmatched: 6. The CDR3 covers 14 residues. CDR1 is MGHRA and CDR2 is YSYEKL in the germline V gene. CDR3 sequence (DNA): TGCGCCAGCAGCCGACAGGGTTTGGGCACTGAAGCTTTCTTT. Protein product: CASSRQGLGTEAFF.

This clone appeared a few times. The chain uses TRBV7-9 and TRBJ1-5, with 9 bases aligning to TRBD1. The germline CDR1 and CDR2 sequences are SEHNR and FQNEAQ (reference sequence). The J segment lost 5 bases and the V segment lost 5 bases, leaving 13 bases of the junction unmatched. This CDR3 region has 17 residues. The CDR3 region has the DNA TGTGCCAGCAGCCCGGGACAGGGAGGATTGGTGGATCAGCCCCAGCATTTT. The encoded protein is CASSPGQGGLVDQPQHF.

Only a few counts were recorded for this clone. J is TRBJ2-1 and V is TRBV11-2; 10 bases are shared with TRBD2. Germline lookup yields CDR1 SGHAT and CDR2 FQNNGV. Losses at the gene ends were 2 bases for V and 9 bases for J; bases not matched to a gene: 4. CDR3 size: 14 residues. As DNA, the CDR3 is TGTGCCAGCAGCTTACTAGCGGGAGTCGGTGAGCAGTTCTTC. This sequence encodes CASSLLAGVGEQFF.

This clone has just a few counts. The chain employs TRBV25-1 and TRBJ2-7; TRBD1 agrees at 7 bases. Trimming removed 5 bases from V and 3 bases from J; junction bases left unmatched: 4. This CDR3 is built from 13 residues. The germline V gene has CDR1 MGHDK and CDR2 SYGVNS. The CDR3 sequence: CASSPRTGYEQYF. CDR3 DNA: TGTGCCAGCAGTCCCCGGACAGGCTACGAGCAGTACTTC.

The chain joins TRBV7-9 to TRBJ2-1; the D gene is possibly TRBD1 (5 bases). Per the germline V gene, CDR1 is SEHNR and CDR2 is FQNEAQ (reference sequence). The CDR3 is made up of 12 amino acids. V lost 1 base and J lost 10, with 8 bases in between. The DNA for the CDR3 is TGTGCCAGCAGCTTAGTGGGGCCCGAGCAGTTCTTC. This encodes CASSLVGPEQFF.

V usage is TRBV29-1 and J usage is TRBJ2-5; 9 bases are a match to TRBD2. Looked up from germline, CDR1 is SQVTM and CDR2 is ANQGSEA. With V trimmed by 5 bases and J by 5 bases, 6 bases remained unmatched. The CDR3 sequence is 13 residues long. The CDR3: CSVKMAGGETQYF. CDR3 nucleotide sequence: TGCAGCGTTAAAATGGCGGGGGGGGAGACCCAGTACTTC.

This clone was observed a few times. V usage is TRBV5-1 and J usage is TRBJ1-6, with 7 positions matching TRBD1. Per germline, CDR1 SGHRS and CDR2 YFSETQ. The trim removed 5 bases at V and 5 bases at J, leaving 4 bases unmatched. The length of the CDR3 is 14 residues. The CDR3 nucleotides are TGCGCCAGCAGTCGGACAGGAGATAATTCACCCCTCCACTTT. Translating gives CASSRTGDNSPLHF.

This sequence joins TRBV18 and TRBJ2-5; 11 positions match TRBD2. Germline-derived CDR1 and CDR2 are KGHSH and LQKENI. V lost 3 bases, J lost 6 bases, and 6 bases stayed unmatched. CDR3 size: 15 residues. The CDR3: CASSPDSGRAQTQYF. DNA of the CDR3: TGTGCCAGCTCACCCGATAGCGGGAGGGCGCAGACCCAGTACTTC.

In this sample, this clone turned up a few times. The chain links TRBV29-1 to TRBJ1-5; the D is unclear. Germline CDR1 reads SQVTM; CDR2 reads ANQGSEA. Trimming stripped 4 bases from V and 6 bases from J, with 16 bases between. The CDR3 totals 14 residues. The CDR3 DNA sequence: TGCAGCGTTGCCGGAGGAGAAAGTGGTCAGCCCCAGCATTTT. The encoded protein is CSVAGGESGQPQHF.

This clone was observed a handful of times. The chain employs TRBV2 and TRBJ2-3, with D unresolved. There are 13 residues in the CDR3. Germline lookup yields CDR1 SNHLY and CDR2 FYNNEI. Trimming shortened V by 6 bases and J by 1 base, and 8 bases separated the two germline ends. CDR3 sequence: CASRVEGTDTQYF. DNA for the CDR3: TGTGCCAGCAGGGTAGAAGGCACAGATACGCAGTATTTT.

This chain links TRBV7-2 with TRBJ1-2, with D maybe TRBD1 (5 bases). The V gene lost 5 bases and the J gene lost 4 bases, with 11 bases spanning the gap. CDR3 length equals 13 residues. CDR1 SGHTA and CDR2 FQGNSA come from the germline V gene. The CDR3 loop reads CASSPGGSYGYTF. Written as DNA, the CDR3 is TGTGCCAGCAGCCCGGGGGGGAGCTATGGCTACACCTTC.

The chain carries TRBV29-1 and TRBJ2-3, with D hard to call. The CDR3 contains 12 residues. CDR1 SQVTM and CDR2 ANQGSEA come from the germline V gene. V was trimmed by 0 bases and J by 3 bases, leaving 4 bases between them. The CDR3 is CSVEDLTDTQYF. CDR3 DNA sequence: TGCAGCGTTGAAGATCTTACAGATACGCAGTATTTT.

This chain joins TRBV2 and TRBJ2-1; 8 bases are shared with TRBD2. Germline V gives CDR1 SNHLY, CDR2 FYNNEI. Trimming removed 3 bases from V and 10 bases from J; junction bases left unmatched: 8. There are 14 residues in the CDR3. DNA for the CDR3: TGTGCCAGCAGTGAGGGGACTAGATCCCTCGAGCAGTTCTTC. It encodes CASSEGTRSLEQFF.

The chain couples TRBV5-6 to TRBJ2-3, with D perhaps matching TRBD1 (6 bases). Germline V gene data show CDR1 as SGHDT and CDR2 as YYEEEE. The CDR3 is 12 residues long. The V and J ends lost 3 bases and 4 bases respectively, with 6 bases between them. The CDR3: CASSSGADTQYF. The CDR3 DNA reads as TGTGCCAGCAGCTCAGGGGCAGATACGCAGTATTTT. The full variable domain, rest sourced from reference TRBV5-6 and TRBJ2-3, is DAGVTQSPTHLIKTRGQQVTLRCSPKSGHDTVSWYQQALGQGPQFIFQYYEEEERQRGNFPDRFSGHQFPNYSSELNVNALLLGDSALYLCASSSGADTQYFGPGTRLTVL.

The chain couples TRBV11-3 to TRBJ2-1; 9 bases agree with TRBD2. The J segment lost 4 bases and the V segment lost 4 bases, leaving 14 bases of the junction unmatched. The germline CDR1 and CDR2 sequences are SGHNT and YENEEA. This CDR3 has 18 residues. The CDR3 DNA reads TGTGCCAGCAGCTCTCCTGCCCAGCGGGGGGATCCTTACAATGAGCAGTTCTTC. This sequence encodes CASSSPAQRGDPYNEQFF.

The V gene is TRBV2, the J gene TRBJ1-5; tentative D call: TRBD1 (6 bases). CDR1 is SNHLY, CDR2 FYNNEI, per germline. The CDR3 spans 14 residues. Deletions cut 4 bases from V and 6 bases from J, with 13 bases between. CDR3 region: CASSAQGLGQPQHF. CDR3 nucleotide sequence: TGTGCCAGCAGTGCCCAGGGGTTGGGTCAGCCCCAGCATTTT.